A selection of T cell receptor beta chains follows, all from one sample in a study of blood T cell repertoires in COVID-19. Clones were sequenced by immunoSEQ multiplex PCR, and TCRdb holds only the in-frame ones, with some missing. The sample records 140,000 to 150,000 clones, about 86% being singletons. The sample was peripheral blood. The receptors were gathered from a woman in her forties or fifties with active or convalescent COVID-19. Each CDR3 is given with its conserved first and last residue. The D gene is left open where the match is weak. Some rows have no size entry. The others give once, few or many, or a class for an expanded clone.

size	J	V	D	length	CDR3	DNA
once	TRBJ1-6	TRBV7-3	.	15	CASSLGGPGDSPLHF	TGTGCCAGCAGCTTAGGTGGGCCAGGGGATTCACCCCTCCACTTT
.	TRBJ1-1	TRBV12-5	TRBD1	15	CASGPGQGQNTEAFF	TGTGCTAGTGGACCCGGACAGGGACAAAACACTGAAGCTTTCTTT
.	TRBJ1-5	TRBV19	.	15	CASSMMAGLSQPQHF	TGTGCCAGTAGTATGATGGCAGGGTTATCTCAGCCCCAGCATTTT
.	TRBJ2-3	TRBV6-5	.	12	CASIGGADTQYF	TGTGCCAGCATAGGGGGGGCAGATACGCAGTATTTT
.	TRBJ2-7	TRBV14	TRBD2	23	CASSHNRGYSPGLAGGFSYEQYF	TGTGCCAGCAGCCATAACAGGGGTTACTCACCGGGACTAGCGGGAGGCTTTTCCTACGAGCAGTACTTC
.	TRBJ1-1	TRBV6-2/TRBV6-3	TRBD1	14	CASSRPGQGTEAFF	TGTGCCAGCAGCCGCCCGGGACAGGGAACTGAAGCTTTCTTT
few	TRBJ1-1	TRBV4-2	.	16	CASSQNLLGGNTEAFF	TGTGCCAGCAGCCAAAACCTTCTAGGGGGGAACACTGAAGCTTTCTTT
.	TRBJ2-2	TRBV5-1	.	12	CASSFDIGELFF	TGCGCCAGCAGCTTCGACATCGGGGAGCTGTTTTTT
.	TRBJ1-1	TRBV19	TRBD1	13	CATQGLGNTEAFF	TGTGCCACACAGGGGCTGGGGAACACTGAAGCTTTCTTT
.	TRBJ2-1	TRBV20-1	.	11	CSAISAPEQFF	TGCAGTGCTATTAGCGCCCCCGAGCAGTTCTTC
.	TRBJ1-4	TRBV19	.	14	CASSTRVTNEKLFF	TGTGCCAGTAGTACCAGGGTCACTAATGAAAAACTGTTTTTT
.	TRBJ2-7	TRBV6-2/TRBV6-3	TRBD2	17	CASSYPYWTSGNYEQYF	TGTGCCAGCAGTTACCCCTACTGGACTAGCGGGAACTACGAGCAGTACTTC
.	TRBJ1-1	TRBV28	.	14	CASRGTPVNTEAFF	TGTGCCAGCAGGGGGACACCGGTAAACACTGAAGCTTTCTTT
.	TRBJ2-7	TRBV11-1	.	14	CASSLLEGLNEQYF	TGTGCCAGCAGCTTACTAGAGGGCCTGAACGAGCAGTACTTC
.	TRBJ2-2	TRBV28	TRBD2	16	CASSLWGLAATGELFF	TGTGCCAGCAGTTTATGGGGACTAGCGGCCACCGGGGAGCTGTTTTTT
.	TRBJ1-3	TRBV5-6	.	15	CASWRGGLSGNTIYF	TGTGCCAGCTGGCGGGGAGGACTCTCTGGAAACACCATATATTTT
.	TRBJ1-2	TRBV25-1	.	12	CASSGAGQGYTF	TGTGCCAGCAGTGGGGCGGGGCAGGGCTACACCTTC
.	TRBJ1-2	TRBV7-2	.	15	CASSLAGQGLDGYTF	TGTGCCAGCAGCTTAGCTGGCCAGGGACTCGATGGCTACACCTTC
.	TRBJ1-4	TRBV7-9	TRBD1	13	CASGTGNNEKLFF	TGTGCCAGCGGGACAGGGAATAATGAAAAACTGTTTTTT
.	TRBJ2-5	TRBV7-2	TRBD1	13	CASSFGRGETQYF	TGTGCCAGCAGCTTCGGCAGGGGGGAGACCCAGTACTTC
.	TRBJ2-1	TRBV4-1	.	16	CASSQDPAGTWNEQFF	TGCGCCAGCAGCCAAGATCCAGCGGGGACATGGAATGAGCAGTTCTTC
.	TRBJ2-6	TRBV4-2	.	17	CASSLAGTTTGANVLTF	TGTGCCAGCAGCCTCGCGGGGACGACGACAGGGGCCAACGTCCTGACTTTC
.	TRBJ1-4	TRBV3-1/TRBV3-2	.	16	CASSQEANLLGEKLFF	TGTGCCAGCAGCCAAGAGGCGAACCTACTAGGGGAAAAACTGTTTTTT
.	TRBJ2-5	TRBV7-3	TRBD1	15	CASSVSGGADETQYF	TGTGCCAGCAGCGTTTCAGGGGGCGCGGATGAGACCCAGTACTTC
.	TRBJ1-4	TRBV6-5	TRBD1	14	CASRVDRGNEKLFF	TGTGCCAGCAGGGTCGACAGGGGAAATGAAAAACTGTTTTTT
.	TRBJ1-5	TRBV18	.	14	CASSPTGGNQPQHF	TGTGCCAGCTCACCAACGGGGGGCAATCAGCCCCAGCATTTT
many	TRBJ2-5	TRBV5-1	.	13	CASSLTRQETQYF	TGCGCCAGCAGCTTGACCAGGCAAGAGACCCAGTACTTC
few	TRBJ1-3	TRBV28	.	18	CASNIRRGRLTSGNTIYF	TGTGCCAGCAACATAAGGAGGGGTAGACTGACCTCTGGAAACACCATATATTTT
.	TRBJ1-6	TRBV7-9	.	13	CASSPTGNSPLHF	TGTGCCAGCAGCCCGACTGGGAATTCACCCCTCCACTTT
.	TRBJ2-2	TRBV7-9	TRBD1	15	CASSSDRGRSGELFF	TGTGCCAGCAGCTCGGACAGGGGGAGATCCGGGGAGCTGTTTTTT
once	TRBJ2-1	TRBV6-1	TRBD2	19	CASSVPGRRTSLSYNEQFF	TGTGCCAGCAGTGTCCCAGGCAGAAGGACTAGCTTATCCTACAATGAGCAGTTCTTC
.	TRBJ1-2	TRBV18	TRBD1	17	CASSPTGTGVFFYGYTF	TGTGCCAGCTCCCCAACCGGGACAGGGGTTTTTTTCTATGGCTACACCTTC
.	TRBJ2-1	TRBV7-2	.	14	CATARDSRYNEQFF	TGTGCCACCGCGAGGGATTCCCGCTACAATGAGCAGTTCTTC
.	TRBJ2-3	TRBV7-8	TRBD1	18	CASSLDRTGGISTDTQYF	TGTGCCAGCAGCCTTGACCGGACAGGGGGCATTAGCACAGATACGCAGTATTTT
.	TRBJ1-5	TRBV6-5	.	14	CASSYPTANQPQHF	TGTGCCAGCAGTTACCCTACCGCAAATCAGCCCCAGCATTTT
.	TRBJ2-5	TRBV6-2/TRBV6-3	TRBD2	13	CASSASGSETQYF	TGTGCCAGCAGTGCCAGCGGGAGTGAGACCCAGTACTTC
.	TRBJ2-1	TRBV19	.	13	CASSRGFANEQFF	TGTGCCAGTAGTAGGGGCTTCGCAAATGAGCAGTTCTTC
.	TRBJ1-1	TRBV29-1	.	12	CSVGQANTEAFF	TGCAGCGTTGGACAGGCGAACACTGAAGCTTTCTTT
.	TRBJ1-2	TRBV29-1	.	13	CSVETGGGYGYTF	TGCAGCGTTGAAACGGGGGGAGGATATGGCTACACCTTC
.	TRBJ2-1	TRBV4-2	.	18	CASSLTGPFGSSYNEQFF	TGTGCCAGCAGCCTTACCGGCCCCTTCGGGAGCTCCTACAATGAGCAGTTCTTC
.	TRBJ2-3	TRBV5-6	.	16	CASSLYPLGEADTQYF	TGTGCCAGCAGCCTCTACCCCCTGGGGGAGGCAGATACGCAGTATTTT
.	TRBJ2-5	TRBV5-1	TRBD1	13	CASSLTGTATQYF	TGCGCCAGCAGCTTGACCGGGACAGCTACCCAGTACTTC
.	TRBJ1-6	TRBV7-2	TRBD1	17	CASSLGWGQIFNSPLHF	TGTGCCAGCAGCTTGGGCTGGGGACAGATATTTAATTCACCCCTCCACTTT
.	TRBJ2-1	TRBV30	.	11	CASSSYNEQFF	TGTGCTTCCAGCTCCTACAATGAGCAGTTCTTC
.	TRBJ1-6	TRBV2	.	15	CASSEGQGSVSPLHF	TGTGCCAGCAGTGAAGGGCAGGGGTCGGTCTCACCCCTCCACTTT
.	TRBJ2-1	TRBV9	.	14	CASSDGGAHNEQFF	TGTGCCAGCAGCGATGGAGGCGCCCACAATGAGCAGTTCTTC
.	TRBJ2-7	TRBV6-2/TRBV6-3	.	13	CASSYAGSYEQYF	TGTGCCAGCAGTTATGCAGGGTCCTACGAGCAGTACTTC
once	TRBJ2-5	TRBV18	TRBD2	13	CASSATSGETQYF	TGTGCCAGCTCAGCTACTAGCGGAGAGACCCAGTACTTC
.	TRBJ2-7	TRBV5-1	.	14	CASSFGTGAYEQYF	TGCGCCAGCAGCTTCGGGACGGGAGCCTACGAGCAGTACTTC
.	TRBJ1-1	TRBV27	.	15	CASSLSLGAITEAFF	TGTGCCAGCAGTTTATCGTTGGGAGCTATCACTGAAGCTTTCTTT
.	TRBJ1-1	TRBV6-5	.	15	CASSSGLPTNTEAFF	TGTGCCAGCTCTTCGGGGTTGCCAACGAACACTGAAGCTTTCTTT
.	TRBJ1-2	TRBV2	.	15	CASSDWASADYGYTF	TGTGCCAGCAGTGATTGGGCATCGGCCGACTATGGCTACACCTTC
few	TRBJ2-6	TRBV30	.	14	CAWRGGSGANVLTF	TGTGCCTGGAGGGGGGGCTCTGGGGCCAACGTCCTGACTTTC
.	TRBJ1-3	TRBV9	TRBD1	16	CASSGTGGSVGNTIYF	TGTGCCAGCAGTGGAACAGGGGGATCTGTTGGAAACACCATATATTTT
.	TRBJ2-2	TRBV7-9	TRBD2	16	CASSLEAGGPPGELFF	TGTGCCAGCAGCTTAGAAGCGGGAGGGCCCCCCGGGGAGCTGTTTTTT
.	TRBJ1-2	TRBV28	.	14	CASRGRLDRGGYTF	TGTGCCAGCAGGGGGAGACTGGATCGTGGGGGCTACACCTTC
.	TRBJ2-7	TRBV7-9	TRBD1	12	CASSRDRSEQYF	TGTGCCAGCAGTCGGGACAGGAGCGAGCAGTACTTC
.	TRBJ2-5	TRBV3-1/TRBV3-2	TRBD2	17	CASSSAGGPSYQETQYF	TGTGCCAGCAGCTCAGCGGGAGGCCCGAGCTACCAAGAGACCCAGTACTTC